The rows below give T cell receptor beta chains drawn from one sample of a study of blood T cell repertoires in COVID-19. Generated by immunoSEQ multiplex PCR, the TCRdb table keeps only in-frame clones and is missing some. This table has 98,000 or so clones, about 88% appearing once. Source material: peripheral blood. Receptor source: a human donor in a cohort sampled during active COVID-19. The CDR3 runs from the conserved cysteine through the conserved F or W. The order of the fields is CDR3 DNA, CDR3 protein, J gene, V gene, D gene, clone size. D genes are given only for firm matches. Where a row states a size, it is once, few, many or the class of an expanded clone; other rows omit it.

CDR3 DNA: TGTGCCAGCAGCTCCCGAGGACAGAGTAATTCACCCCTCCACTTT
CDR3 protein: CASSSRGQSNSPLHF
J gene: TRBJ1-6
V gene: TRBV11-2
D gene: NA
clone size: NA

CDR3 DNA: TGTGCCAGCAGGAGCCTTAAGCGGGGGGGGGATACGCAGTATTTT
CDR3 protein: CASRSLKRGGDTQYF
J gene: TRBJ2-3
V gene: TRBV6-5
D gene: TRBD2
clone size: NA

CDR3 DNA: TGTGCCAGCAGATACATGAGCAATCAGCCCCAGCATTTT
CDR3 protein: CASRYMSNQPQHF
J gene: TRBJ1-5
V gene: TRBV2
D gene: NA
clone size: once

CDR3 DNA: TGTGCCAGTAGTGGTCAGGAGGCTGAGCAGTTCTTC
CDR3 protein: CASSGQEAEQFF
J gene: TRBJ2-1
V gene: TRBV19
D gene: NA
clone size: NA

CDR3 DNA: TGTGCCAGCAGTTACGGGGTGGAGGACGAGCAGTACTTC
CDR3 protein: CASSYGVEDEQYF
J gene: TRBJ2-7
V gene: TRBV6-5
D gene: NA
clone size: once

CDR3 DNA: TGTGCCAGCAGTTTCCGTCCGGAGGGCACTGAAGCTTTCTTT
CDR3 protein: CASSFRPEGTEAFF
J gene: TRBJ1-1
V gene: TRBV2
D gene: NA
clone size: NA

CDR3 DNA: TGCGCCAGCGCCCAGACGGCGGGAGGCGGCGAGCAGTACTTC
CDR3 protein: CASAQTAGGGEQYF
J gene: TRBJ2-7
V gene: TRBV5-1
D gene: TRBD2
clone size: few

CDR3 DNA: TGTGCCAGCAGCGGACAGGGGGTGTGGACTGAAGCTTTCTTT
CDR3 protein: CASSGQGVWTEAFF
J gene: TRBJ1-1
V gene: TRBV2
D gene: TRBD1
clone size: NA

CDR3 DNA: TGTGCCAGCAGCCGAACCCGGGACAGGGGGTTCGGAGGGGTTCCTGAAGCTTTCTTT
CDR3 protein: CASSRTRDRGFGGVPEAFF
J gene: TRBJ1-1
V gene: TRBV14
D gene: TRBD1
clone size: once

CDR3 DNA: TGTGCCAGCAGGACAATTGGGAGTTTTGGGTCTTTCTTT
CDR3 protein: CASRTIGSFGSFF
J gene: TRBJ1-1
V gene: TRBV27
D gene: NA
clone size: NA

CDR3 DNA: TGTGCCATCAGTGTAGCCGAACCTAACTATGGCTACACCTTC
CDR3 protein: CAISVAEPNYGYTF
J gene: TRBJ1-2
V gene: TRBV10-3
D gene: NA
clone size: NA

CDR3 DNA: TGTGCCAGCAGCCACCGGGACTACTACGAGCAGTACTTC
CDR3 protein: CASSHRDYYEQYF
J gene: TRBJ2-7
V gene: TRBV3-1/TRBV3-2
D gene: TRBD2
clone size: NA

CDR3 DNA: TGCGCCAGCAGCGCCGAGCAGGGGAAGGGTTGGCCCCTCCACTTT
CDR3 protein: CASSAEQGKGWPLHF
J gene: TRBJ1-6
V gene: TRBV5-1
D gene: NA
clone size: NA

CDR3 DNA: TGTGCCAGCAGCGGGATTCGGACCAGCAATGAGCAGTTCTTC
CDR3 protein: CASSGIRTSNEQFF
J gene: TRBJ2-1
V gene: TRBV2
D gene: NA
clone size: once

CDR3 DNA: TGCAGCGTTGGGAGGGACTCCTACGAGCAGTACTTC
CDR3 protein: CSVGRDSYEQYF
J gene: TRBJ2-7
V gene: TRBV29-1
D gene: NA
clone size: once

CDR3 DNA: TGTGCCAGCGCATCCGGGAGCGAGCAGTACTTC
CDR3 protein: CASASGSEQYF
J gene: TRBJ2-7
V gene: TRBV7-9
D gene: NA
clone size: NA

CDR3 DNA: TGCGCCAGCAACTCCGCCCTAGGACACCTAACCGACTATGGCTACACCTTC
CDR3 protein: CASNSALGHLTDYGYTF
J gene: TRBJ1-2
V gene: TRBV4-1
D gene: NA
clone size: NA

CDR3 DNA: TGCAGCGTTCGGGACAGGGGGTACTACGAGCAGTACTTC
CDR3 protein: CSVRDRGYYEQYF
J gene: TRBJ2-7
V gene: TRBV29-1
D gene: TRBD1
clone size: NA

CDR3 DNA: TGTGCCTGGAGTAGAGACAGGGCGACTAACTATGGCTACACCTTC
CDR3 protein: CAWSRDRATNYGYTF
J gene: TRBJ1-2
V gene: TRBV30
D gene: TRBD1
clone size: NA

CDR3 DNA: TGTGCCAGCTCACCTCTCCAGGGCGAGCAGTACTTC
CDR3 protein: CASSPLQGEQYF
J gene: TRBJ2-7
V gene: TRBV18
D gene: NA
clone size: NA

CDR3 DNA: TGTGCCTGGAGTGCTGGGACAGGCTATAATTCACCCCTCCACTTT
CDR3 protein: CAWSAGTGYNSPLHF
J gene: TRBJ1-6
V gene: TRBV30
D gene: TRBD1
clone size: NA

CDR3 DNA: TGCAGCGTGGCAGAGGACAGAATCTCCTACGAGCAGTACTTC
CDR3 protein: CSVAEDRISYEQYF
J gene: TRBJ2-7
V gene: TRBV29-1
D gene: NA
clone size: NA

CDR3 DNA: TGTGCCAGCAGGCTAGCGGGAGGCTCGTCCTACGAGCAGTACTTC
CDR3 protein: CASRLAGGSSYEQYF
J gene: TRBJ2-7
V gene: TRBV5-8
D gene: TRBD2
clone size: few

CDR3 DNA: TGTGCCAGCAGCTTAGGGGGACTAGCGGGAATAGAGACCCAGTACTTC
CDR3 protein: CASSLGGLAGIETQYF
J gene: TRBJ2-5
V gene: TRBV7-6
D gene: TRBD2
clone size: NA

CDR3 DNA: TGTGCCAGCAGTTTTCGTACCGGGGGTGGACCTGGCTACACCTTC
CDR3 protein: CASSFRTGGGPGYTF
J gene: TRBJ1-2
V gene: TRBV13
D gene: NA
clone size: NA

CDR3 DNA: TGTGCCAGCAGTTCCGACAGGGCCCCTTATGGCTACACCTTC
CDR3 protein: CASSSDRAPYGYTF
J gene: TRBJ1-2
V gene: TRBV3-1/TRBV3-2
D gene: TRBD1
clone size: NA

CDR3 DNA: TGTGCCAGCAGAGACAGGGGGAACACTGAAGCTTTCTTT
CDR3 protein: CASRDRGNTEAFF
J gene: TRBJ1-1
V gene: TRBV9
D gene: TRBD1
clone size: NA

CDR3 DNA: TGTGCCAGCAGCCAAGATCCACTAGCGGGAGTACGAGATACGCAGTATTTT
CDR3 protein: CASSQDPLAGVRDTQYF
J gene: TRBJ2-3
V gene: TRBV3-1/TRBV3-2
D gene: TRBD2
clone size: NA

CDR3 DNA: TGTGCCAGCAGCCCGATCGACAGGCCTGAAGCTAACTATGGCTACACCTTC
CDR3 protein: CASSPIDRPEANYGYTF
J gene: TRBJ1-2
V gene: TRBV7-8
D gene: NA
clone size: NA

CDR3 DNA: TGTGCCAGCACCTCCCGGGGAACTAGCACAGATACGCAGTATTTT
CDR3 protein: CASTSRGTSTDTQYF
J gene: TRBJ2-3
V gene: TRBV7-8
D gene: NA
clone size: NA

CDR3 DNA: TGTGCCAGCAGCCCGCCAGGGGCGGCCGGGGAGCTGTTTTTT
CDR3 protein: CASSPPGAAGELFF
J gene: TRBJ2-2
V gene: TRBV7-9
D gene: NA
clone size: NA

CDR3 DNA: TGCGCCAGCAGCTTGGCGGGACTAGCGGGAAGTTTGCGGCACGAGCAGTACTTC
CDR3 protein: CASSLAGLAGSLRHEQYF
J gene: TRBJ2-7
V gene: TRBV5-1
D gene: TRBD2
clone size: NA

CDR3 DNA: TGTGCCAGCAGCTTGGACAGGGGGGGTCCTAATGAAAAACTGTTTTTT
CDR3 protein: CASSLDRGGPNEKLFF
J gene: TRBJ1-4
V gene: TRBV5-4
D gene: TRBD1
clone size: NA

CDR3 DNA: TGCGCCAGCAGTCGACAGGCGAACACTGAAGCTTTCTTT
CDR3 protein: CASSRQANTEAFF
J gene: TRBJ1-1
V gene: TRBV23-1
D gene: NA
clone size: NA

CDR3 DNA: TGTGCCAGCAGCCCAGGGGGACGGAACTATGGCTACACCTTC
CDR3 protein: CASSPGGRNYGYTF
J gene: TRBJ1-2
V gene: TRBV5-5
D gene: TRBD1
clone size: NA

CDR3 DNA: TGTGCCAGTAGTATACTGCCCGGGACAGGGGGCGAACAGCCCCAGCATTTT
CDR3 protein: CASSILPGTGGEQPQHF
J gene: TRBJ1-5
V gene: TRBV19
D gene: TRBD1
clone size: NA

CDR3 DNA: TGCAGTGCCCGACAGGAGACCCAGTACTTC
CDR3 protein: CSARQETQYF
J gene: TRBJ2-5
V gene: TRBV20-1
D gene: NA
clone size: NA

CDR3 DNA: TGTGCCAGCAGTTTGTACCCGGGGGGGAACACTGAAGCTTTCTTT
CDR3 protein: CASSLYPGGNTEAFF
J gene: TRBJ1-1
V gene: TRBV6-5
D gene: NA
clone size: NA

CDR3 DNA: TGTGCCAGCAGCCCCTTGCAGGGGGATATGAACACTGAAGCTTTCTTT
CDR3 protein: CASSPLQGDMNTEAFF
J gene: TRBJ1-1
V gene: TRBV7-8
D gene: TRBD1
clone size: NA

CDR3 DNA: TGTGCCAGCAGCTTTTCCGGAGATGGCTACACCTTC
CDR3 protein: CASSFSGDGYTF
J gene: TRBJ1-2
V gene: TRBV7-9
D gene: NA
clone size: NA

CDR3 DNA: TGTGCCAGTAGTGGAGGGGCCCCTGGGGAAAAACTGTTTTTT
CDR3 protein: CASSGGAPGEKLFF
J gene: TRBJ1-4
V gene: TRBV19
D gene: NA
clone size: NA

CDR3 DNA: TGCGCCAGCAGCTTGGCACAGGGAACGGTCGAGCAGTACTTC
CDR3 protein: CASSLAQGTVEQYF
J gene: TRBJ2-7
V gene: TRBV5-1
D gene: NA
clone size: NA

CDR3 DNA: TGTGCCAGCAGCGTGGCAAATGAAAAACTGTTTTTT
CDR3 protein: CASSVANEKLFF
J gene: TRBJ1-4
V gene: TRBV7-6
D gene: NA
clone size: NA

CDR3 DNA: TGTGCCAGCAGCCAATGGGTCAAGGGGTCGAACACTGAAGCTTTCTTT
CDR3 protein: CASSQWVKGSNTEAFF
J gene: TRBJ1-1
V gene: TRBV3-1/TRBV3-2
D gene: NA
clone size: NA

CDR3 DNA: TGCAGTGCAGGGGTCGACTATGGCTACACCTTC
CDR3 protein: CSAGVDYGYTF
J gene: TRBJ1-2
V gene: TRBV20-1
D gene: NA
clone size: few

CDR3 DNA: TGCGCCAGCAGTCTCAGGGGTGTTTCGGCTGAAGCTTTCTTT
CDR3 protein: CASSLRGVSAEAFF
J gene: TRBJ1-1
V gene: TRBV4-1
D gene: NA
clone size: NA

CDR3 DNA: TGCGCCAGCAGCTTGAGCGTGCCGACGTACCAAGAGACCCAGTACTTC
CDR3 protein: CASSLSVPTYQETQYF
J gene: TRBJ2-5
V gene: TRBV5-1
D gene: NA
clone size: NA

CDR3 DNA: TGTGCCAGCAGCTTAGTCCAGGGCCGGTCGTTGGGAAACACCATATATTTT
CDR3 protein: CASSLVQGRSLGNTIYF
J gene: TRBJ1-3
V gene: TRBV7-6
D gene: NA
clone size: NA

CDR3 DNA: TGTGCCAGCAGTGAAAAGAGTGTAGCGGGAGAGACCCAGTACTTC
CDR3 protein: CASSEKSVAGETQYF
J gene: TRBJ2-5
V gene: TRBV6-1
D gene: TRBD2
clone size: NA